Included here is one TCR beta chain sequence, with context. The antigen remains undetermined. The data belong to a study of T cell responses to AZD1222 COVID-19 vaccine. Study-wide points: Clonal diversity may have been underestimated in mostly white British donors.

Germline lookup yields CDR1 SGHTA and CDR2 FQGNSA. The CDR3 runs 14 residues. Between the trimmed V and J ends, which lost 4 bases and 5 bases, there was a span of 14 bases. Sequenced by immunoSEQ multiplex PCR; TCRdb stores in-frame clones only, minus some. The table records 96,000 or so clones, nearly 90% of them present only once. This chain connects TRBV7-2 to TRBJ2-5; D is possibly TRBD1 or TRBD2 (5 bases each). The source is an adult in good health. The sample was peripheral blood, taken on day 0 of AZD1222 vaccination. For the CDR3, the DNA is TGTGCCAGCAGCTCCCAGGGTACGGGGGAGACCCAGTACTTC. This sequence encodes CASSSQGTGETQYF.